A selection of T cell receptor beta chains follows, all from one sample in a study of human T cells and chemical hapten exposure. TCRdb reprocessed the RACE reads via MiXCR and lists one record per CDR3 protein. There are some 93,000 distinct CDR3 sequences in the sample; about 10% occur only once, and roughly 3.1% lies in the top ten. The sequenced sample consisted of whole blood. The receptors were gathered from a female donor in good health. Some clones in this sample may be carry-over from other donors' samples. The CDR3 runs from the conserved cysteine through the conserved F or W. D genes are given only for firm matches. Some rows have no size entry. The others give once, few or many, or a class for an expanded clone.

CDR3 protein: CSVREFTSTDTQYF; CDR3 DNA: TGCAGCGTGAGGGAGTTTACTAGCACAGATACGCAGTATTTT; V gene: TRBV29-1; J gene: TRBJ2-3; D gene: .; clone size: few
CDR3 protein: CASSLSYIINQPQHF; CDR3 DNA: TGTGCCAGCAGTTTATCCTATATTATCAATCAGCCCCAGCATTTT; V gene: TRBV27; J gene: TRBJ1-5; D gene: .; clone size: few
CDR3 protein: CSASEGTPGYEQYF; CDR3 DNA: TGCAGTGCTAGTGAAGGGACCCCAGGGTACGAGCAGTACTTC; V gene: TRBV20-1; J gene: TRBJ2-7; D gene: .; clone size: few
CDR3 protein: CASSLRLAGVVGEQFF; CDR3 DNA: TGTGCCAGTAGTCTCAGACTAGCGGGAGTGGTCGGTGAGCAGTTCTTC; V gene: TRBV19; J gene: TRBJ2-1; D gene: TRBD2; clone size: few
CDR3 protein: CSGKRINEQFF; CDR3 DNA: TGCAGTGGGAAACGGATAAATGAGCAGTTCTTC; V gene: TRBV29-1; J gene: TRBJ2-1; D gene: .; clone size: many
CDR3 protein: CASSDVGMELFF; CDR3 DNA: TGTGCCAGCAGCGACGTGGGAATGGAGCTGTTTTTT; V gene: TRBV7-8; J gene: TRBJ2-2; D gene: .; clone size: many
CDR3 protein: CAISESLNSYEQYF; CDR3 DNA: TGTGCCATCAGTGAGTCACTCAACTCCTACGAGCAGTACTTC; V gene: TRBV10-3; J gene: TRBJ2-7; D gene: .; clone size: many
CDR3 protein: CASRFVRNTGELFF; CDR3 DNA: TGTGCCAGCAGATTTGTTAGGAACACCGGGGAGCTGTTTTTT; V gene: TRBV7-9; J gene: TRBJ2-2; D gene: .; clone size: .
CDR3 protein: CASSQEGAALYEQYF; CDR3 DNA: TGCGCCAGCAGCCAAGAAGGAGCGGCCCTCTACGAGCAGTACTTC; V gene: TRBV4-1; J gene: TRBJ2-7; D gene: .; clone size: .
CDR3 protein: CSVEGRSGRRREQYF; CDR3 DNA: TGCAGCGTTGAAGGCAGAAGCGGGCGGCGTAGGGAGCAGTACTTC; V gene: TRBV29-1; J gene: TRBJ2-7; D gene: .; clone size: many